The 27 T cell receptor beta chains listed next were all sequenced from one sample in a study of blood T cell repertoires in COVID-19. TCRdb's table, derived via immunoSEQ multiplex PCR, lists solely in-frame clones and lacks some. The data hold 120,000 to 150,000 clones, with around four fifths observed a single time. The sequencing sample was made of PBMCs or T cells enriched from blood (not recorded which). These receptors came from a woman between 40 and 55 years old who had recovered from COVID-19.

The gene calls are TRBV7-3 and TRBJ2-1; 7 bases are shared with TRBD2. V shed 2 bases and J 3 bases; nucleotides not matched to a gene: 4. The CDR3 is made up of 15 amino acids. The V gene's germline CDR1 is SGHTA and CDR2 FQGTGA. The CDR3 is CASSLRSGIYNEQFF. The CDR3 DNA sequence: TGTGCCAGCAGCTTACGGAGCGGGATCTACAATGAGCAGTTCTTC.

The genes are TRBV30 and TRBJ2-2, with D perhaps matching TRBD2 (5 bases). CDR1 and CDR2 (germline): GTSNPN, SVGIG (reference sequence). The CDR3 has 13 residues. Trimming took 4 bases from V and 2 from J, leaving 8 bases between them. The CDR3 reads CAWNEGNTGELFF. In DNA form, the CDR3 reads TGTGCCTGGAATGAGGGAAACACCGGGGAGCTGTTTTTT.

The gene calls are TRBV19 and TRBJ2-3; TRBD2 aligns across 13 bases. The germline V gene encodes CDR1 LNHDA and CDR2 SQIVND (reference sequence). The junction had 3 bases not matched to a gene; V was cut back by 5 bases and J by 1 base. This CDR3 has 16 amino acids. CDR3 sequence reads: CASSSGLAGGTDTQYF. The CDR3 coding sequence is TGTGCCAGTAGTTCCGGACTAGCGGGAGGCACAGATACGCAGTATTTT.

The chain recombines TRBV19 with TRBJ2-1; D not certain. Germline V lookup: CDR1 LNHDA, CDR2 SQIVND (reference sequence). The CDR3 has 14 amino acids. With 3 bases removed from V and 2 bases from J, the gap between germline ends came to 8 bases. CDR3 sequence: CASSISGPYNEQFF. For the CDR3, the DNA is TGTGCCAGTAGTATTTCGGGTCCCTACAATGAGCAGTTCTTC.

The chain recombines TRBV7-9 with TRBJ1-1; 8 bases fit TRBD1. This CDR3 region has 15 residues. Germline CDR1 is SEHNR and CDR2 is FQNEAQ (reference sequence). V trimming: 5 bases; J trimming: 1 base; junction bases outside the gene matches: 6. The CDR3 loop reads CASSKWTGRNTEAFF. The CDR3 DNA reads TGTGCCAGCAGCAAGTGGACAGGGAGGAACACTGAAGCTTTCTTT. Based on the CDR3 plus reference TRBV7-9 and TRBJ1-1, the full variable domain is DTGVSQNPRHKITKRGQNVTFRCDPISEHNRLYWYRQTLGQGPEFLTYFQNEAQLEKSRLLSDRFSAERPKGSFSTLEIQRTEQGDSAMYLCASSKWTGRNTEAFFGQGTRLTVV.

This chain links TRBV6-5 with TRBJ1-2; D unclear. CDR3 length: 14 amino acids. The V end lost 0 bases, the J end lost 0 bases, and 5 bases lay between the germline ends. Per the germline V gene, CDR1 is MNHEY and CDR2 is SVGAGI. The CDR3 nucleotides are TGTGCCAGCAGTTACTCGAGGACTAACTATGGCTACACCTTC. It specifies CASSYSRTNYGYTF.

This clone was counted between two and nine times. The chain joins TRBV5-5 to TRBJ2-1, with TRBD2 identical over 9 bases. CDR3 size: 18 residues. V lost 2 bases to trimming and J lost 0 bases; unmatched junction nucleotides: 9. CDR1 is SGHKS, CDR2 YYEKEE, per germline (reference sequence). The CDR3 is CASSFGLAGSISYNEQFF. As DNA, the CDR3 is TGTGCCAGCAGCTTCGGGCTAGCGGGATCCATCTCCTACAATGAGCAGTTCTTC.

J is TRBJ1-1 and V is TRBV19; D remains unclear. Germline CDR1 is LNHDA and CDR2 is SQIVND (reference sequence). Trimming cost V 1 base and J 3 bases, with 15 bases left between them. The CDR3 loop spans 16 amino acids. This CDR3 reads CASSIVGTHHYTEAFF. The CDR3 DNA reads TGTGCCAGTAGTATAGTCGGTACGCATCATTACACTGAAGCTTTCTTT.

CDR3 in amino acids: CASSEVAGFTGELFF. The CDR3 nucleotides are TGTGCCAGCAGTGAAGTAGCGGGATTCACCGGGGAGCTGTTTTTT. The chain joins TRBV2 to TRBJ2-2; 8 nucleotides align to TRBD2. Germline assignment: CDR1 SNHLY and CDR2 FYNNEI. After removal of 1 base from V and 4 bases from J, the junction contained 2 bases not matched to a gene. The CDR3 contains 15 residues.

The rearrangement uses TRBV12-3 or TRBV12-4 and TRBJ2-1; D call uncertain. Trimming cost V 3 bases and J 5 bases, with 5 bases left between them. The CDR3 is 12 amino acids. The CDR3, as DNA: TGTGCCAGCAGTTTGAGGAACAATGAGCAGTTCTTC. It translates to CASSLRNNEQFF.

In this sample, this clone turned up once. The V call is TRBV2, the J call TRBJ1-2; the D is unclear. From germline, CDR1 is SNHLY and CDR2 FYNNEI. V lost 0 bases and J 0 bases, leaving 14 bases between the germline ends. The CDR3 length is 17 residues. CDR3 DNA: TGTGCCAGCAGTGAAGCGGAGGGTCTCAGCCCTAACTATGGCTACACCTTC. Amino acid sequence: CASSEAEGLSPNYGYTF.

V usage is TRBV30 and J usage is TRBJ2-7, with 9 bases lining up with TRBD2. The germline V gene encodes CDR1 GTSNPN and CDR2 SVGIG (reference sequence). CDR3 length: 15 amino acids. The CDR3 region has the DNA TGTGCTTTGGAGGGCAGCGGGAGGAGCTCCTACGAGCAGTACTTC. The encoded protein is CALEGSGRSSYEQYF.

V is TRBV5-1 and J is TRBJ2-5, with D possibly matching TRBD2 (7 bases). In germline, CDR1 is SGHRS, CDR2 YFSETQ. Trimming pared 4 bases from V and 5 bases from J, leaving 21 bases between. This CDR3 has 16 amino acids. The CDR3 region has the DNA TGCGCCAGCAGCCCGTCTGGGGGGGGCCAGGATGAGACCCAGTACTTC. Translating gives CASSPSGGGQDETQYF.

The genes are TRBV7-6 and TRBJ2-5; D perhaps matches TRBD1 (6 bases). CDR1 SGHVS and CDR2 FNYEAQ come from the germline V gene. The CDR3 is made up of 15 amino acids. Deletions cut 0 bases from V and 2 bases from J, with 10 bases between. This CDR3 reads CASSLAGGGQETQYF. CDR3 in DNA: TGTGCCAGCAGCTTAGCAGGGGGTGGACAAGAGACCCAGTACTTC.

The chain carries TRBV14 and TRBJ1-1; a weak D match, TRBD1 (6 bases). V lost 1 base to trimming and J lost 3 bases, with 12 bases between them. The length of the CDR3 is 15 residues. The germline V gene encodes CDR1 SGHDN and CDR2 FVKESK. CDR3 DNA sequence: TGTGCCAGCAGCCAAGTAGCAGGGGCGCACACTGAAGCTTTCTTT. Amino acid sequence: CASSQVAGAHTEAFF.

The chain has TRBV5-4 and TRBJ1-1, with D tentatively TRBD1 (6 bases). The V end was cut by 3 bases, the J end by 4 bases, with 13 bases between. CDR1 is SGHNT and CDR2 is YYREEE in the germline V gene (reference sequence). The CDR3 covers 14 residues. CDR3 sequence reads: CASSSERGRTEAFF. CDR3 in DNA: TGTGCCAGCAGCTCAGAGCGGGGGCGCACTGAAGCTTTCTTT.

This chain joins TRBV14 and TRBJ2-1; D is perhaps TRBD2 (5 bases). The CDR3 sequence is 16 residues long. Per the germline V gene, CDR1 is SGHDN and CDR2 is FVKESK. The ends were cut back, 4 bases at V and 9 bases at J, with 22 bases in the middle. The CDR3 sequence: CASSRTEAPRWAEQFF. The CDR3 DNA reads as TGTGCCAGCAGCCGAACGGAGGCCCCGAGGTGGGCTGAGCAGTTCTTC. The variable domain in full, with the rest retrieved from reference TRBV14 and TRBJ2-1, is EAGVTQFPSHSVIEKGQTVTLRCDPISGHDNLYWYRRVMGKEIKFLLHFVKESKQDESGMPNNRFLAERTGGTYSTLKVQPAELEDSGVYFCASSRTEAPRWAEQFFGPGTRLTVL.

The chain couples TRBV4-1 to TRBJ2-1; 7 bases match TRBD2. The trim removed 3 bases at V and 5 bases at J, leaving 13 bases unmatched. Germline CDR1 is MGHRA and CDR2 is YSYEKL. The CDR3 consists of 17 residues. CDR3 protein: CASSHPLGSGVHNEQFF. In DNA form, the CDR3 reads TGCGCCAGCAGCCACCCCCTGGGCAGCGGGGTACACAATGAGCAGTTCTTC.

This rearrangement joins TRBV7-9 to TRBJ1-2, with TRBD1 matching 8 bases. Looked up from germline, CDR1 is SEHNR and CDR2 is FQNEAQ (reference sequence). The length of the CDR3 is 17 residues. V was pared by 6 bases and J by 6 bases, with 18 bases of the junction left unmatched. CDR3 in DNA: TGTGCCAGCAGAACTTTGGGGCAGGGGGCCCTAAATGATGGCTACACCTTC. The encoded protein is CASRTLGQGALNDGYTF.

The table lists this clone with a few counts. The chain couples TRBV19 to TRBJ2-1; D is uncertain. Trimming left V 3 bases short and J 7 bases short, with 16 bases between. CDR1 and CDR2 from the germline V gene are LNHDA and SQIVND (reference sequence). The CDR3 has 15 residues. The CDR3 is CASSILVSPGNEQFF. The CDR3 region has the DNA TGTGCCAGTAGTATCCTCGTAAGCCCCGGGAATGAGCAGTTCTTC.

The rearrangement uses TRBV5-1 and TRBJ2-3, with TRBD2 as a possible D gene (6 bases). Germline CDR1 is SGHRS and CDR2 is YFSETQ. The CDR3 has 15 residues. The germline V and J ends were trimmed by 0 bases and 3 bases, with 11 bases remaining between them. DNA of the CDR3: TGCGCCAGCAGCTTGGGCGGGACGGGTACAGATACGCAGTATTTT. Protein sequence: CASSLGGTGTDTQYF.

The V and J genes are TRBV7-9 and TRBJ1-4, with D unclear. This CDR3 has 15 amino acids. The V end was cut by 5 bases, the J end by 0 bases, with 10 bases between. Germline V gene sequence: CDR1 SEHNR, CDR2 FQNEAQ (reference sequence). Written as DNA, the CDR3 is TGTGCCAGCAGCCCTATTAGTGCAACTAATGAAAAACTGTTTTTT. Amino acids: CASSPISATNEKLFF. Filled out from reference TRBV7-9 and TRBJ1-4, the complete variable domain reads DTGVSQNPRHKITKRGQNVTFRCDPISEHNRLYWYRQTLGQGPEFLTYFQNEAQLEKSRLLSDRFSAERPKGSFSTLEIQRTEQGDSAMYLCASSPISATNEKLFFGSGTQLSVL.

V and J are TRBV10-1 and TRBJ2-3; TRBD2 agrees at 9 bases. Unmatched junction bases numbered 7, after V lost 6 bases and J lost 6 bases. The CDR3 contains 14 residues. Germline CDR1 reads WNHNN; CDR2 reads SYGVQD (reference sequence). CDR3 region: CASSVSGGSDTQYF. CDR3 in DNA: TGCGCCAGCAGCGTCAGCGGGGGGTCGGATACGCAGTATTTT.

V is TRBV9 and J is TRBJ2-7; 9 nucleotides match TRBD1. V gave up 0 bases and J gave up 3 bases; unmatched junction bases: 4. Germline CDR1 is SGDLS and CDR2 is YYNGEE. The CDR3 runs 15 residues. CDR3: CASSVEGTGFYEQYF. CDR3 DNA: TGTGCCAGCAGCGTAGAGGGGACAGGGTTCTACGAGCAGTACTTC.

This clone has just one count. The CDR3, as DNA: TGTGCCAGCTCAGCTACGGATAATTCACCCCTCCACTTT. Encoded protein: CASSATDNSPLHF. The rearrangement joins TRBV18 to TRBJ1-6; D is ambiguous. The V gene's germline CDR1 is KGHSH and CDR2 LQKENI. CDR3 size: 13 residues. Trimming removed 5 bases at V and 5 bases at J, with 7 bases between.

This chain joins TRBV5-6 and TRBJ2-2, with 15 bases that match TRBD2. V lost 2 bases, J lost 5 bases, and 1 base stayed unmatched. In germline, CDR1 is SGHDT, CDR2 YYEEEE. The CDR3 consists of 16 residues. CDR3 DNA sequence: TGTGCCAGCAGCTTCGGGACTAGCGGGGGGACCGGGGAGCTGTTTTTT. Translated: CASSFGTSGGTGELFF. The full variable domain, its missing parts supplied by reference TRBV5-6 and TRBJ2-2, is DAGVTQSPTHLIKTRGQQVTLRCSPKSGHDTVSWYQQALGQGPQFIFQYYEEEERQRGNFPDRFSGHQFPNYSSELNVNALLLGDSALYLCASSFGTSGGTGELFFGEGSRLTVL.

V is TRBV7-8 and J is TRBJ1-5, with a possible D match to TRBD1 (6 bases). The germline CDR1 and CDR2 sequences are SGHVS and FQNEAQ. The CDR3 totals 14 residues. Trimming removed 3 bases from V and 7 bases from J, with 13 bases in between. The CDR3 nucleotides are TGTGCCAGCAGCTTGGGGGCAGAGGGACAGCCCCAGCATTTT. Its protein product is CASSLGAEGQPQHF.